This T cell receptor (beta chain) was recovered during a study of T cell clonotyping in hematopoietic cell transplantation. In the study overall: Blood collection times were about day -28 and days 30, 100, 180 posttransplant.

This CDR3 contains 14 residues. Germline CDR1 reads MNHNY; CDR2 reads SVGAGI (reference sequence). V was trimmed by 2 bases and J by 5 bases, leaving 12 bases between them. On this clone itself: The antigen is undetermined.

Findings of the study overall: Pathologically expanded recipient clonotypes increased progressively from day 30 to day 180 as diversity fell.

Sequenced by immunoSEQ multiplex PCR; TCRdb stores in-frame clones only, minus some. This sample carries about 14,000 clones, around three fifths of them seen once, and the ten largest clones take about 8.8%. V is TRBV6-6 and J is TRBJ2-5, with D possibly being TRBD1 (6 bases). The sequence derives from a human donor who either received an allogeneic hematopoietic cell transplant for a myeloid malignancy or was a related donor (not recorded which). Some clones in this sample may be carry-over from other donors' samples. Sequencing was carried out using PBMCs. The CDR3 region has the DNA TGTGCCAGCAGTTACGGGGGCAATGCGGAGACCCAGTACTTC. Its protein is CASSYGGNAETQYF.